The rows below give T cell receptor beta chains drawn from one sample of a study of T cell responses to AZD1222 COVID-19 vaccine. Sequencing was performed with immunoSEQ multiplex PCR; in TCRdb, only in-frame clones are kept and a portion is missing. The repertoire holds approximately 75,000 clones, with about nine tenths as singletons. Source: peripheral blood, taken 28 days after the second AZD1222 dose. These receptors came from an adult who received the AZD1222 COVID-19 vaccine. Both conserved end residues are part of each CDR3. D genes are given only for firm matches. Expanded clones get a size class; other rows say once, few or many, or leave the size out.

>TRBV11-1|-|-|TRBJ1-2
CASSRRATNYGYTF
TGTGCCAGCAGCAGGAGAGCTACCAACTATGGCTACACCTTC
>TRBV5-5|-|-|TRBJ2-5
CASSHTGPRETQYF
TGTGCCAGCAGCCATACAGGGCCACGGGAGACCCAGTACTTC
>TRBV4-3|TRBD2|-|TRBJ2-7
CASSAKLAGQPYEQYF
TGCGCCAGCAGCGCAAAACTAGCGGGCCAACCCTACGAGCAGTACTTC
>TRBV6-5|-|-|TRBJ2-4
CASRGLSRENIQYF
TGTGCCAGCAGGGGATTATCAAGGGAAAACATTCAGTACTTC
>TRBV14|-|-|TRBJ1-1
CASSQVGGKKEAFF
TGTGCCAGCAGCCAAGTGGGTGGGAAAAAGGAAGCTTTCTTT
>TRBV11-2|-|once|TRBJ1-2
CASSSDSYGYTF
TGTGCCAGCAGCTCGGACAGTTATGGCTACACCTTC
>TRBV5-4|TRBD2|once|TRBJ2-5
CASSLRTSGGRETQYF
TGTGCCAGCAGCTTGAGGACTAGCGGGGGGAGAGAGACCCAGTACTTC
>TRBV6-5|-|-|TRBJ2-7
CASRMEAGTYEQYF
TGTGCCAGCAGAATGGAGGCGGGCACGTACGAGCAGTACTTC
>TRBV6-4|-|-|TRBJ2-3
CASSGSSSNQPQYF
TGTGCCAGCAGTGGATCGAGTAGCAATCAGCCCCAGTATTTT
>TRBV9|-|-|TRBJ1-2
CASSVGGGATLRGYTF
TGTGCCAGCAGCGTAGGAGGGGGGGCGACGCTGCGAGGCTACACCTTC
>TRBV25-1|-|-|TRBJ1-3
CASSDRPGSSGNTIYF
TGTGCCAGCAGTGACCGACCGGGGAGCTCTGGAAACACCATATATTTT
>TRBV3-1/TRBV3-2|TRBD1|-|TRBJ2-7
CASSRGQGAYEQYF
TGTGCCAGCAGTAGGGGACAGGGGGCCTACGAGCAGTACTTC
>TRBV3-1/TRBV3-2|TRBD1|-|TRBJ1-6
CASSPMTGENSPLHF
TGTGCCAGCAGCCCAATGACAGGGGAAAATTCACCCCTCCACTTT
>TRBV5-5|-|-|TRBJ2-2
CASSLFGGAAANTGELFF
TGTGCCAGCAGCTTGTTTGGGGGAGCGGCAGCGAACACCGGGGAGCTGTTTTTT
>TRBV2|-|once|TRBJ2-2
CASSARVSTGELFF
TGTGCCAGCAGTGCCAGGGTTTCCACCGGGGAGCTGTTTTTT
>TRBV30|TRBD1|-|TRBJ1-4
CAGGTGGSWLFF
TGTGCCGGGGGGACAGGGGGCTCCTGGCTGTTTTTT
>TRBV4-3|-|-|TRBJ2-2
CASSQDRTFRAGELFF
TGCGCCAGCAGCCAAGATCGGACGTTTAGGGCCGGGGAGCTGTTTTTT
>TRBV19|-|-|TRBJ1-1
CASLRGREAFF
TGTGCCAGTCTTCGGGGGCGTGAAGCTTTCTTT
>TRBV19|TRBD1|-|TRBJ2-3
CASSTSRTGAQYF
TGTGCCAGTAGTACGTCTCGGACAGGGGCACAGTATTTT
>TRBV19|TRBD1|-|TRBJ2-1
CASRVTGDDEQFF
TGTGCCAGTAGGGTGACAGGGGATGATGAGCAGTTCTTC
>TRBV19|TRBD1|-|TRBJ1-2
CASSVQGAFLSQGYTF
TGTGCCAGTAGTGTACAGGGGGCGTTTTTGTCACAGGGCTACACCTTC
>TRBV29-1|-|-|TRBJ1-2
CSDSRDGYTF
TGCAGCGATTCCAGGGATGGCTACACCTTC
>TRBV18|-|-|TRBJ1-4
CASSLDSYEKLFF
TGTGCCAGCTCGCTCGACAGTTATGAAAAACTGTTTTTT
>TRBV6-5|-|-|TRBJ1-4
CASSPRDESYEKLFF
TGTGCCAGCAGTCCCCGGGACGAGAGTTATGAAAAACTGTTTTTT
>TRBV9|TRBD1|-|TRBJ2-3
CASSIRTGSTDTQYF
TGTGCCAGCAGCATTCGGACAGGGAGCACAGATACGCAGTATTTT
>TRBV4-1|-|-|TRBJ1-4
CASGDRGTLNEKLFF
TGCGCCAGCGGGGACCGCGGGACCCTTAATGAAAAACTGTTTTTT
>TRBV5-1|TRBD1|-|TRBJ2-1
CASSLSGQGINEQFF
TGCGCCAGCAGCTTGTCTGGACAGGGTATCAATGAGCAGTTCTTC
>TRBV3-1/TRBV3-2|-|-|TRBJ1-1
CASSQVGSLRRNTEAFF
TGTGCCAGCAGCCAAGTGGGGTCCTTAAGGAGGAACACTGAAGCTTTCTTT